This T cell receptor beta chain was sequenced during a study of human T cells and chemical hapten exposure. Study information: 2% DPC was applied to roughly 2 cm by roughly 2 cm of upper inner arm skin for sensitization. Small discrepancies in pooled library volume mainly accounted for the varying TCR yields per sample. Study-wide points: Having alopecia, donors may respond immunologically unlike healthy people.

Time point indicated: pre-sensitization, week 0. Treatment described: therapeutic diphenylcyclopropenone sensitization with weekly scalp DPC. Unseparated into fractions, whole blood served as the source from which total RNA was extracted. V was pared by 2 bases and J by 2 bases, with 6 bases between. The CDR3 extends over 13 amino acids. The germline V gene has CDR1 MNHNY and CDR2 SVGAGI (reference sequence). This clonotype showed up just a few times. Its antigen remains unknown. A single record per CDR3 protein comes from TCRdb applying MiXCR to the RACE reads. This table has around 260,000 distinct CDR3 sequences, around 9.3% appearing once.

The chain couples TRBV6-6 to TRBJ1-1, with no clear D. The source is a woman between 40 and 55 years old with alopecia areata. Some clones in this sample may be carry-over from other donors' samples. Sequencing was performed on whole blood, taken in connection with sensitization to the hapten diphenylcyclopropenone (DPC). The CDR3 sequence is CASSYVPNTEAFF. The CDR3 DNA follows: TGTGCCAGCAGTTACGTCCCTAACACTGAAGCTTTCTTT.